This TCR beta chain emerged from a study of blood T cell repertoires in COVID-19 (dated by TCRdb to the early 2020s). Broadly, across the study: Samples from collaborators originated in the United States, Italy and Spain and spanned both the acute and convalescent phases of COVID-19. The sample metadata nearly always contained a de-identified subject ID, COVID-19 status, age in years and sex. The repertoires were made available in a free public database intended to serve as a resource for research on the immune response to SARS-CoV-2. Where available, HLA class I and class II types were taken from metadata supplied by the sample provider and were not determined by assay-based typing. The dataset comprised deeply sampled blood TCRbeta repertoires from subjects exposed to, actively infected with, or recovered from COVID-19. The prospective study material was composed of cDNA or gDNA derived from T cells, B-cell-depleted T cells, or PBMCs. The samples were drawn from the first 160 participants of the ongoing ImmuneRACE study and from over 950 subjects provided by 6 global collaborators.

The immunoSEQ Assay, a bias-controlled multiplex PCR, was used to amplify TCRbeta CDR3 regions from genomic DNA. Per the source publication's procedure: The number of nucleated cells in each sample was estimated from the amplification of reference gene primers within the assay. To quantify the absolute abundance of each unique TCRbeta CDR3 rearrangement, sequence reads were collapsed and filtered. For each sample, productive Simpson clonality was calculated as the square root of Simpson's diversity index over productive rearrangements. TCRdb limited this immuneACCESS table to in-frame rearrangements with V and J called. A share of clones is missing; checked studies link under half to unresolved V genes, and the rest is unexplained. V, J and clone size were drawn from that table, and D and trimming were deduced from the DNA. The sample yields about 250,000 clones; 85% to 90% were counted once. The ten largest clones capture about 1.5% of the sample.

Enrolling through a virtual design, the prospective study's participants ranged in age from roughly 18 to 89 years and lived across 24 United States geographic areas. To assign participants to cohorts, the prospective study relied on clinical history that participants themselves reported in a screening survey and a study questionnaire. Recovered participants in ImmuneRACE Cohort 3 were defined by two consecutive negative NP/OP PCR tests, clearance by a healthcare professional, or resolution of symptoms. Mobile phlebotomists in the prospective study collected whole blood, serum and a nasopharyngeal or oropharyngeal swab from every participant. Participants in the prospective study had the option to provide additional blood draws and questionnaires over a roughly 2-month period. Prospective study blood samples were shipped either frozen or at room temperature before DNA extraction. The paper as a whole reports these results and caveats: The quantity of clinical and demographic metadata differed by source and by participant and was supplied without curation.

Taken from the germline V gene, the CDR1 and CDR2 loops are MDHEN and SYDVKM. After removal of 6 bases from V and 0 bases from J, the junction retains 14 bases not matched to a gene. Inclusive of the bounding cysteine and phenylalanine, the CDR3 is 18 residues long. Only the CDR3 region is kept as DNA, spanning 54 bases read in frame from base 1. With respect to this clone: Its antigen is still unknown. No quality values exist for individual bases; no much larger clone is one base distant.

This chain is built from TRBV28 and TRBJ2-7; 10 of the junction bases match TRBD2. Sequencing was done on a sample of PBMCs or T cells enriched from blood (not recorded which). This receptor was identified in a woman aged 50 to 65 who had recovered from COVID-19. The CDR3 loop reads CASSYTLRTSGGSYEQYF. The nucleotides are TGTGCCAGCAGCTACACTCTCCGGACTAGCGGAGGCTCCTACGAGCAGTACTTC.